The clone carrying this T cell receptor (beta chain) was seen repeatedly, ten times or more. Antigen specificity is unknown. Looked up from germline, CDR1 is DFQATT and CDR2 is SNEGSKA (reference sequence). This CDR3 contains 13 residues. The V end was cut by 3 bases, the J end by 4 bases, with 12 bases between. The record originates from a study of neurological immune-mediated disorders. Points from the study as a whole: There was no clinical or MRI feature that was associated with the multiple sclerosis repertoire cluster.

Sequencing runs each generated in excess of 180 million TCR-beta sequences derived from 15-18 subjects. MiXCR, run by TCRdb on the 5' RACE reads, gives a single entry per CDR3 protein. This sample has 45,000 to 50,000 distinct CDR3 sequences, with less than 4% found just once. The chain links TRBV20-1 to TRBJ1-1; D ambiguous. Sequenced: PBMCs. The receptor was derived from a woman aged 45-60 years with multiple sclerosis. CDR3 region: CSASSPESTEAFF. The CDR3, as DNA: TGCAGTGCTAGCTCTCCCGAGTCCACTGAAGCTTTCTTT.